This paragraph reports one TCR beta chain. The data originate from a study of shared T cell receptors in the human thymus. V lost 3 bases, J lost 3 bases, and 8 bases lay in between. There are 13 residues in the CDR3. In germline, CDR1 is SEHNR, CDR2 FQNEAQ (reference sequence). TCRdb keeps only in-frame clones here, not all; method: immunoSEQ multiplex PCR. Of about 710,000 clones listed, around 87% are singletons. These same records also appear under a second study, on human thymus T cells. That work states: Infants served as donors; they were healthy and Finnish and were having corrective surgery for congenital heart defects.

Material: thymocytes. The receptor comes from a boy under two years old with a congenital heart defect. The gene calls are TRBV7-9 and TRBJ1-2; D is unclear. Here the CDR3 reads CASSFSGHYGYTF. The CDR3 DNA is TGTGCCAGCAGCTTTTCAGGTCACTATGGCTACACCTTC.